A selection of T cell receptor beta chains follows, all from one sample in a study of T cells expressing NK-cell markers. Each CDR3 protein gets one entry in TCRdb, which reprocessed the 5' RACE reads and gives no DNA. The data show about 260,000 distinct CDR3 sequences, and the top ten clones hold roughly 4.2%. The sample consisted of blood T cells: a sorted CD56 or NKG2C T cell subset, CD4+ or CD8+ T cells, or bulk PBMC T cells (not recorded which). These receptors were collected from a woman between 18 and 70 years old in good health. Each CDR3 is given with its conserved first and last residue.

j_call: TRBJ2-2; v_call: TRBV6-1; cdr3_aa: CASRLDRRSTGELFF
j_call: TRBJ2-7; v_call: TRBV10-3; cdr3_aa: CAISDLIRGAPYEQYF
j_call: TRBJ2-7; v_call: TRBV5-1; cdr3_aa: CASSSGGHEQYF
j_call: TRBJ2-2; v_call: TRBV5-1; cdr3_aa: CASSLIRTVNTGELFF
j_call: TRBJ2-1; v_call: TRBV11-3; cdr3_aa: CASSLGVGAYNEQFF
j_call: TRBJ1-5; v_call: TRBV12-3/TRBV12-4; cdr3_aa: CASSLASRDNQPQHF
j_call: TRBJ2-5; v_call: TRBV7-2; cdr3_aa: CASKGGGPGETQYF
j_call: TRBJ2-7; v_call: TRBV6-5; cdr3_aa: CASSYRNTGYEQYF
j_call: TRBJ2-1; v_call: TRBV18; cdr3_aa: CASSPGLPSNEQFF
j_call: TRBJ2-3; v_call: TRBV18; cdr3_aa: CASSPRGQGNTDTQYF
j_call: TRBJ1-2; v_call: TRBV12-3/TRBV12-4; cdr3_aa: CASSLRTVYGYTF
j_call: TRBJ2-2; v_call: TRBV24-1; cdr3_aa: CATSDTNTGELFF
j_call: TRBJ2-1; v_call: TRBV7-9; cdr3_aa: CASSSISREQFF
j_call: TRBJ2-1; v_call: TRBV6-2/TRBV6-3; cdr3_aa: CASRGSGRANEQFF
j_call: TRBJ2-3; v_call: TRBV29-1; cdr3_aa: CSVKRGGKGDTQYF
j_call: TRBJ1-5; v_call: TRBV20-1; cdr3_aa: CSARAPGQGNQPQHF
j_call: TRBJ1-6; v_call: TRBV9; cdr3_aa: CASSVAQGSPLHF
j_call: TRBJ1-5; v_call: TRBV28; cdr3_aa: CASSLNAAGGNQPQHF
j_call: TRBJ2-1; v_call: TRBV10-3; cdr3_aa: CAISEASGDYEQFF
j_call: TRBJ2-5; v_call: TRBV20-1; cdr3_aa: CSAWRTTQETQYF
j_call: TRBJ1-5; v_call: TRBV7-2; cdr3_aa: CASNTGIGQPQHF
j_call: TRBJ2-3; v_call: TRBV5-4; cdr3_aa: CASSGISGGAGGNTQYF
j_call: TRBJ2-7; v_call: TRBV25-1; cdr3_aa: CASSEAYEQYF
j_call: TRBJ2-2; v_call: TRBV20-1; cdr3_aa: CSALTSGSQDTGELFF
j_call: TRBJ1-2; v_call: TRBV5-1; cdr3_aa: CASSRAETNYGYTF
j_call: TRBJ2-2; v_call: TRBV29-1; cdr3_aa: CSVTNRGGRELFF
j_call: TRBJ2-5; v_call: TRBV12-3/TRBV12-4; cdr3_aa: CASSLDPAQETQYF
j_call: TRBJ2-7; v_call: TRBV4-3; cdr3_aa: CASSQLLAGGSYEQYF
j_call: TRBJ1-2; v_call: TRBV29-1; cdr3_aa: CSVVDRGLYGYTF
j_call: TRBJ2-7; v_call: TRBV7-8; cdr3_aa: CASSRTSGTYEQYF
j_call: TRBJ1-3; v_call: TRBV12-3/TRBV12-4; cdr3_aa: CASSSGTAHSGNTIYF
j_call: TRBJ2-7; v_call: TRBV28; cdr3_aa: CATYQIAYEQYF
j_call: TRBJ2-3; v_call: TRBV25-1; cdr3_aa: CASSEPGQGSDTQYF
j_call: TRBJ2-3; v_call: TRBV6-2/TRBV6-3; cdr3_aa: CASSRDRASGDTQYF
j_call: TRBJ1-2; v_call: TRBV5-1; cdr3_aa: CASSLGDINYGYTF
j_call: TRBJ1-1; v_call: TRBV12-3/TRBV12-4; cdr3_aa: CASRPRDTEAFF
j_call: TRBJ2-3; v_call: TRBV20-1; cdr3_aa: CSARSVRGLTDTQYF
j_call: TRBJ2-3; v_call: TRBV6-1; cdr3_aa: CASSVGRKSPFTDTQYF
j_call: TRBJ2-5; v_call: TRBV12-3/TRBV12-4; cdr3_aa: CASSLRGSQETQYF
j_call: TRBJ2-7; v_call: TRBV28; cdr3_aa: CASSSGRLSYEQYF
j_call: TRBJ2-4; v_call: TRBV6-1; cdr3_aa: CASSPNPGNIQYF
j_call: TRBJ1-1; v_call: TRBV7-7; cdr3_aa: CASSLRMGTEAFF
j_call: TRBJ1-1; v_call: TRBV29-1; cdr3_aa: CSVVGGAMNTEAFF
j_call: TRBJ1-2; v_call: TRBV6-5; cdr3_aa: CASSQTGRGYTF
j_call: TRBJ1-1; v_call: TRBV2; cdr3_aa: CASRPGQLNTEAFF
j_call: TRBJ2-5; v_call: TRBV7-2; cdr3_aa: CASKAGTMKETQYF